The rows below give T cell receptor beta chains drawn from one sample of a study of cytomegalovirus exposure and HLA in healthy donors. Clones were sequenced by immunoSEQ multiplex PCR, and TCRdb holds only the in-frame ones, with some missing. This sample carries about 120,000 clones, about 78% of them seen once, and the ten largest clones take approximately 1.2%. Sequencing was performed on PBMCs. All receptors come from a female donor in good health and CMV-seronegative. CDR3s include the opening cysteine and the closing phenylalanine or tryptophan. A D gene is named only where the DNA matches it firmly. Clone size appears in some rows only: once, few, many, or a class for an expanded clone.

TRBJ2-2 | TRBV27 | NA | NA | 17 | CASSSRPGQPYTGELFF | TGTGCCAGCAGTTCCCGGCCCGGACAGCCTTACACCGGGGAGCTGTTTTTT
TRBJ1-5 | TRBV11-2 | NA | NA | 13 | CASSLRGNQPQHF | TGTGCCAGCAGCTTGAGGGGGAATCAGCCCCAGCATTTT
TRBJ2-7 | TRBV27 | NA | few | 15 | CASSFGGSSSYEQYF | TGTGCCAGCAGTTTCGGCGGTAGCAGCTCCTACGAGCAGTACTTC
TRBJ1-4 | TRBV6-1 | NA | NA | 15 | CASREILTSSEKLFF | TGTGCCAGCAGAGAGATCCTGACTTCGTCTGAAAAACTGTTTTTT
TRBJ1-3 | TRBV7-2 | NA | NA | 17 | CASSLALAGGGGNTIYF | TGTGCCAGCAGCTTAGCGTTGGCGGGAGGCGGCGGAAACACCATATATTTT
TRBJ1-4 | TRBV21-1 | NA | NA | 15 | CASSKEASLGVKLFF | TGTGCCAGCAGCAAAGAGGCCTCCCTAGGCGTAAAACTGTTTTTT
TRBJ2-3 | TRBV18 | TRBD2 | NA | 19 | CASSPRLGLAGIITDTQYF | TGTGCCAGCTCACCAAGATTGGGACTAGCGGGTATAATCACAGATACGCAGTATTTT
TRBJ2-1 | TRBV18 | TRBD2 | NA | 16 | CASSPPRRGSNNEQFF | TGTGCCAGCTCACCACCGAGGCGGGGGTCTAACAATGAGCAGTTCTTC
TRBJ1-4 | TRBV7-9 | NA | NA | 15 | CASSLGGPALEKLFF | TGTGCCAGCAGCTTAGGGGGGCCTGCCTTAGAAAAACTGTTTTTT
TRBJ1-5 | TRBV2 | TRBD1 | NA | 13 | CASSRQGGQPQHF | TGTGCCAGCAGTCGACAGGGAGGTCAGCCCCAGCATTTT
TRBJ1-5 | TRBV30 | NA | NA | 13 | CAWSVDGNQPQHF | TGTGCCTGGAGTGTAGACGGGAATCAGCCCCAGCATTTT
TRBJ2-5 | TRBV14 | TRBD1 | NA | 15 | CASSRNLRSGGTQYF | TGTGCCAGCAGCCGCAACTTGCGCTCAGGGGGGACCCAGTACTTC
TRBJ1-1 | TRBV5-5 | NA | NA | 13 | CASSLVPDQGAFF | TGTGCCAGCAGCTTGGTACCAGACCAGGGAGCTTTCTTT